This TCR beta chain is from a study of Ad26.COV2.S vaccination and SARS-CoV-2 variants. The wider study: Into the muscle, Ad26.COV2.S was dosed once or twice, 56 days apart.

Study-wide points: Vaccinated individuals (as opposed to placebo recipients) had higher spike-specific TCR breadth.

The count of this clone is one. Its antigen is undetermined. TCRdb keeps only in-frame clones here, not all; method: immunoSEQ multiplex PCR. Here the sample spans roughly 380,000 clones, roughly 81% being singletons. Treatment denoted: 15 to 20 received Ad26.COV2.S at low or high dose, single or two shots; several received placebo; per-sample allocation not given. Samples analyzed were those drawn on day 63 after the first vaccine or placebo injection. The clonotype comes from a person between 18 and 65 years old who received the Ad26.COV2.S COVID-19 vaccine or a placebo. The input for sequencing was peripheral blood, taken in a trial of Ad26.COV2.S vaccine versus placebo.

The CDR3, as DNA: TGCGCCAGCAGCCTCGCCGGGGAGTACGAGCAGTACTTC. Translating it yields CASSLAGEYEQYF. The gene calls are TRBV5-1 and TRBJ2-7, with D perhaps TRBD2 (5 bases). The CDR3 extends over 13 amino acids. CDR1 is SGHRS and CDR2 is YFSETQ in the germline V gene. Between the trimmed V and J ends, which lost 4 bases and 4 bases, there was a span of 12 bases.